This TCR beta chain came from a study of human T cells and chemical hapten exposure. The wider study: Upper inner arm skin measuring roughly 2 cm by roughly 2 cm received 2% DPC for sensitization.

TCRdb processed the RACE reads anew with MiXCR; each CDR3 protein has one entry. The profile shows some 250,000 distinct CDR3 sequences, almost 8% of them singletons. As to time point: pre-sensitization, week 0. Specified treatment: therapeutic diphenylcyclopropenone sensitization with weekly scalp DPC. This clonotype came up a few times. The sample here was whole blood, taken in connection with sensitization to the hapten diphenylcyclopropenone (DPC). This receptor was obtained from a young man with alopecia areata. Some clones in this sample may be carry-over from other donors' samples.

The DNA for the CDR3 is TGTGCCAGCAGCTCCACAGGGGGCAGTCAGGATGAAGCTTTCTTT. This gives the protein CASSSTGGSQDEAFF. This chain joins TRBV7-3 and TRBJ1-1; 9 positions match TRBD1. V lost 4 bases and J lost 7; bases outside the gene matches: 10. Germline V CDR1 and CDR2: SGHTA, FQGTGA. The CDR3 runs to 15 residues.